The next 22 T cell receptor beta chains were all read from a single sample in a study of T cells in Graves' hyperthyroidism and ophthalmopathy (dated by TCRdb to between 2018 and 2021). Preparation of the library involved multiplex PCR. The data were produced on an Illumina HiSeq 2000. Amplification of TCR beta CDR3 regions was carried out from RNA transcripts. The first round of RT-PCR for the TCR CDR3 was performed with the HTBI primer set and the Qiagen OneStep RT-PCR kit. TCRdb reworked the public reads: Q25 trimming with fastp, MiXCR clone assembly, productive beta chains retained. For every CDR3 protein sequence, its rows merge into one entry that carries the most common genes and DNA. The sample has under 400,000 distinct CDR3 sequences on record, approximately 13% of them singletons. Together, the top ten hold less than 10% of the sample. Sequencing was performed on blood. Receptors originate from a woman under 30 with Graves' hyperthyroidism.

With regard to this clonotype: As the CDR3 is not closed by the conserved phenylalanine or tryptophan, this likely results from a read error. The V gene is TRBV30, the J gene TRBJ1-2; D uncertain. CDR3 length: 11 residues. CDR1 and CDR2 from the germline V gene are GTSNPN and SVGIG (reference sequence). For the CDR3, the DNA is TGCGCCTGGAGTGACCGATATGGCTACACCCTC. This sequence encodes CAWSDRYGYTL.

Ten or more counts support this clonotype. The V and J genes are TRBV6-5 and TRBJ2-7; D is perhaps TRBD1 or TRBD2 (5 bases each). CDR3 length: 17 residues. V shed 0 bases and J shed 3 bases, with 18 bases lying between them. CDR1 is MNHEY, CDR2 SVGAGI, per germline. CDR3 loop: CASSYSQIGVRGYEQYF. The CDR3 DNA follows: TGTGCCAGCAGTTACTCTCAAATAGGGGTTCGGGGCTACGAGCAGTACTTC.

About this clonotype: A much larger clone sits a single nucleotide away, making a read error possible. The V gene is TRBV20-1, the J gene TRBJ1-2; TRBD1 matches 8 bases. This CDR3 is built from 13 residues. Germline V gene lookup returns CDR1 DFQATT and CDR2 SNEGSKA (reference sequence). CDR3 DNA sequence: TGCAATGCTAGGCCCACAGGGGGAGGTGGCTACACCTTC. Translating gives CNARPTGGGGYTF.

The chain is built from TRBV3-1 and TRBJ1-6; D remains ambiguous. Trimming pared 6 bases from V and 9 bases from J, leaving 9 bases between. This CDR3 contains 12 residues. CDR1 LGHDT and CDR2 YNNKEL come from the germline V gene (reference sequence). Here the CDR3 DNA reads TGTGCCAGCAGTTTCGCGGGTTCACCCCTCCACTTT. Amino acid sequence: CASSFAGSPLHF.

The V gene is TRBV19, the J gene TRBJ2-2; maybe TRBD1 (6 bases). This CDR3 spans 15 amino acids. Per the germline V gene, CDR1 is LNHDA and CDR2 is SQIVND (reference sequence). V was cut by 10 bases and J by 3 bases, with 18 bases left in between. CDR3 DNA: TGTGCCACCCAAGCCTTGACAGGATACACCGGGGAGCTGTTTTTT. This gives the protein CATQALTGYTGELFF.

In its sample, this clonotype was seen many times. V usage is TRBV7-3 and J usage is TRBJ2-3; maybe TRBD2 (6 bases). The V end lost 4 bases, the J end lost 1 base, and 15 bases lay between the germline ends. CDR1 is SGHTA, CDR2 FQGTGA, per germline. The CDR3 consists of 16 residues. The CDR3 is CASSSYTSPGTDTQYF. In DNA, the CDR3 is TGTGCCAGCAGCTCCTACACTAGCCCGGGCACAGATACGCAGTATTTT. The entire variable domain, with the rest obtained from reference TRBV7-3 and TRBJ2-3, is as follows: GAGVSQTPSNKVTEKGKYVELRCDPISGHTALYWYRQSLGQGPEFLIYFQGTGAADDSGLPNDRFFAVRPEGSVSTLKIQRTERGDSAVYLCASSSYTSPGTDTQYFGPGTRLTVL.

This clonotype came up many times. CDR3 in DNA: TGTGCCATCAGTGAGAGTGGGGATCAGCCCCAGCATTTT. It specifies CAISESGDQPQHF. The rearrangement links TRBV10-3 to TRBJ1-5, with unresolved D. Germline V gene data show CDR1 as ENHRY and CDR2 as SYGVKD. V lost 2 bases and J lost 5, with 7 bases in between. There are 13 residues in the CDR3.

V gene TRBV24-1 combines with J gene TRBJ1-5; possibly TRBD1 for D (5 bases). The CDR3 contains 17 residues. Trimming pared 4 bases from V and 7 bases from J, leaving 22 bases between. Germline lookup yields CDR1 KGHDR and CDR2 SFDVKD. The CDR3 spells CATSDTSGKNAGQPQHF. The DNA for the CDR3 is TGTGCCACCAGTGACACTTCAGGGAAAAATGCAGGCCAGCCCCAGCATTTT.

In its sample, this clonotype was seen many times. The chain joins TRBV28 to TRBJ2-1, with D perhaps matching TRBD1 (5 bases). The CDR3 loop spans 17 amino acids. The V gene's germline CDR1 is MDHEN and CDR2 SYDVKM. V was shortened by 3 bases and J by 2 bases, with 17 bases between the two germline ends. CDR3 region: CASSFPRRGGTYNEQFF. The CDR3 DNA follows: TGTGCCAGCAGTTTTCCCCGAAGGGGCGGCACCTACAATGAGCAGTTCTTC.

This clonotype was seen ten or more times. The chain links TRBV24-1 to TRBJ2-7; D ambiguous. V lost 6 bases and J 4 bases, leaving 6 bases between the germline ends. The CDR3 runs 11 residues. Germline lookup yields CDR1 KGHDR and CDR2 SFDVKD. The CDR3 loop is CATSWGYEQYF. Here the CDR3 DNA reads TGTGCCACCAGTTGGGGATACGAGCAGTACTTC.

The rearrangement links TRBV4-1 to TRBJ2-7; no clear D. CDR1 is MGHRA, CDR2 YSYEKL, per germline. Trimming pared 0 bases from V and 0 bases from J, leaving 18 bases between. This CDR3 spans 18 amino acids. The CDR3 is CASSQEPGNIASSYEQYF. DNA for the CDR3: TGCGCCAGCAGCCAAGAACCAGGTAATATTGCGAGCTCCTACGAGCAGTACTTC.

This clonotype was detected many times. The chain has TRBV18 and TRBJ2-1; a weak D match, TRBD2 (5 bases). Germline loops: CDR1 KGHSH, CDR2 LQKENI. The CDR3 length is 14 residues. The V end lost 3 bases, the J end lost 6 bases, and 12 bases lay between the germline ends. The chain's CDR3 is CASSPGLAGNEQFF. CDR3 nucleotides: TGTGCCAGCTCACCTGGGCTAGCAGGCAATGAGCAGTTCTTC. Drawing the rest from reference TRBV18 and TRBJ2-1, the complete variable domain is NAGVMQNPRHLVRRRGQEARLRCSPMKGHSHVYWYRQLPEEGLKFMVYLQKENIIDESGMPKERFSAEFPKEGPSILRIQQVVRGDSAAYFCASSPGLAGNEQFFGPGTRLTVL.

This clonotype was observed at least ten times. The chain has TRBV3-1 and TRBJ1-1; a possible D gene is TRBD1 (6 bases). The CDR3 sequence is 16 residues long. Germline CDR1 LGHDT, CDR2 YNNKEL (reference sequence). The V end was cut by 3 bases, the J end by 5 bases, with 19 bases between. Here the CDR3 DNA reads TGTGCCAGCAGCCAGGGGGCAGGTGGACCAAAGACTGAAGCTTTCTTT. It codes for CASSQGAGGPKTEAFF. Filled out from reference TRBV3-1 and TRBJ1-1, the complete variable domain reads DTAVSQTPKYLVTQMGNDKSIKCEQNLGHDTMYWYKQDSKKFLKIMFSYNNKELIINETVPNRFSPKSPDKAHLNLHINSLELGDSAVYFCASSQGAGGPKTEAFFGQGTRLTVV.

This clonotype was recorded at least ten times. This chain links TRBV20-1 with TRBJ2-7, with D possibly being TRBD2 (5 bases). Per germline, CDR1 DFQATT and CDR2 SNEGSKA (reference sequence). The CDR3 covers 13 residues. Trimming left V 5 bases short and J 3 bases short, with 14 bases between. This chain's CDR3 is CSAPQLGLYEQYF. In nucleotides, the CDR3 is TGCAGTGCTCCACAACTAGGTCTCTACGAGCAGTACTTC.

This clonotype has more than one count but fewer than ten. The CDR3 bases are TGCGCCAGCACCTATTCCCGTGGAGCCAACACTGAAGCTTTCTTT. Its protein is CASTYSRGANTEAFF. The V and J genes are TRBV5-1 and TRBJ1-1; D remains unclear. The CDR3 contains 15 residues. The ends were cut back, 6 bases at V and 2 bases at J, with 17 bases in the middle. Looked up from germline, CDR1 is SGHRS and CDR2 is YFSETQ.

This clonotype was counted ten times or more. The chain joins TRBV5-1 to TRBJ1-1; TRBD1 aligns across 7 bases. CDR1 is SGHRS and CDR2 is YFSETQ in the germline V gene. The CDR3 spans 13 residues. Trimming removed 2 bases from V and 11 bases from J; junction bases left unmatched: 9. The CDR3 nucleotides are TGCGCCAGCAGCTTTACTGGAGGGACAGCGGCTTTCTTT. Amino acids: CASSFTGGTAAFF.

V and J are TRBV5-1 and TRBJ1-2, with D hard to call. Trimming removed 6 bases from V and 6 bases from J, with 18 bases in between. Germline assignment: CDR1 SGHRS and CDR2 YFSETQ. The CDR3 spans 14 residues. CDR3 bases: TGCGCCAGCAACAGCCTGGGTCCGGGGAATGGCTACACCTTC. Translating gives CASNSLGPGNGYTF. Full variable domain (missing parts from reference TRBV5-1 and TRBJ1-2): KAGVTQTPRYLIKTRGQQVTLSCSPISGHRSVSWYQQTPGQGLQFLFEYFSETQRNKGNFPGRFSGRQFSNSRSEMNVSTLELGDSALYLCASNSLGPGNGYTFGSGTRLTVV.

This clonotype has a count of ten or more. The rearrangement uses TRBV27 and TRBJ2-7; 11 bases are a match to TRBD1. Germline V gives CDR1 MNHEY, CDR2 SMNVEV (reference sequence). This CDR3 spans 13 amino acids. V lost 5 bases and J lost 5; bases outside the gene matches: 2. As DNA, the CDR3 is TGTGCCAGCAGTGGGACAGGGGGGAACGAGCAGTACTTC. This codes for CASSGTGGNEQYF.

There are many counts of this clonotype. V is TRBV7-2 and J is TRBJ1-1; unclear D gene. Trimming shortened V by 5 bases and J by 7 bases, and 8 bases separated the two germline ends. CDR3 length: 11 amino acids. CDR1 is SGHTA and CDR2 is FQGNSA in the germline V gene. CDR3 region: CASSHYFEAFF. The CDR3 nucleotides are TGTGCCAGCAGCCACTATTTTGAAGCTTTCTTT.

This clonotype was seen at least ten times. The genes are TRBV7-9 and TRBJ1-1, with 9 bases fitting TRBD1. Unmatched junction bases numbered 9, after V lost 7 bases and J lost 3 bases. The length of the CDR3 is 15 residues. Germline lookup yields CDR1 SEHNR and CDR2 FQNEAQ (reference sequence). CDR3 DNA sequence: TGTGCCAGCAAGTGGAACAGGGGGCGGGACACTGAAGCTTTCTTT. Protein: CASKWNRGRDTEAFF.

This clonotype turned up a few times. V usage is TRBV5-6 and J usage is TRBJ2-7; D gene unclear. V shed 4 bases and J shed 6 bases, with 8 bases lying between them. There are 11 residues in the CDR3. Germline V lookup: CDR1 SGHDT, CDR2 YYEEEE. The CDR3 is CASSASLEQYF. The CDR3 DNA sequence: TGTGCCAGCAGCGCCAGCCTCGAGCAGTACTTC.

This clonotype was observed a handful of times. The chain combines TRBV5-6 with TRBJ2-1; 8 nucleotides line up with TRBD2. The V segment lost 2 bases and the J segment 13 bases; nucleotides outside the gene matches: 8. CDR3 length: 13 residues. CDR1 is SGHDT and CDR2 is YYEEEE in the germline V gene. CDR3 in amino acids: CASSFAGGLGQFF. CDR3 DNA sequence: TGTGCCAGCAGCTTTGCGGGAGGCCTGGGACAGTTCTTC.